The 20 T cell receptor beta chains listed next were all sequenced from one sample in a study of blood T cells in healthy people across ages. It was with a sample-barcoded 5' primer and a J-beta primer mix that a second PCR of roughly 7 to 12 cycles was run. TCRdb ran MiXCR on the 5' RACE reads and lists one entry per CDR3 protein. The sample holds about a million distinct CDR3 sequences, approximately 38% seen once. The material sequenced was blood. All receptors derive from a young man in good health.

The chain combines TRBV5-1 with TRBJ2-2; 11 bases are shared with TRBD1. With V trimmed by 3 bases and J by 5 bases, 3 bases remained unmatched. Germline loops: CDR1 SGHRS, CDR2 YFSETQ. The CDR3 runs to 15 residues. CDR3 sequence (DNA): TGCGCCAGCAGCTCGGACAGGGGGCGGACCGGGGAGCTGTTTTTT. Protein sequence: CASSSDRGRTGELFF.

About this clonotype: The germline gene is not matched at one end of the junction; a read error may be the cause. The CDR3 here is CAGSYRVMNGELFF. CDR3 bases: TGTGCCGGCAGTTACAGGGTAATGAACGGGGAGCTGTTTTTT. The chain couples TRBV6-2 or TRBV6-3 to TRBJ2-2, with D maybe TRBD1 (6 bases). This CDR3 comprises 14 residues. Germline-derived CDR1 and CDR2 are MNHEY and SVGEGT.

The V call is TRBV24-1, the J call TRBJ2-7, with D perhaps matching TRBD2 (5 bases). Germline CDR1 reads KGHDR; CDR2 reads SFDVKD. The V end was cut by 8 bases, the J end by 7 bases, with 29 bases between. The CDR3 runs to 17 residues. CDR3 bases: TGTGCCACCATCCTTTCCATAATAGGGTCCCGGGGAAATGAGCAGTACTTC. It codes for CATILSIIGSRGNEQYF.

This sequence joins TRBV7-9 and TRBJ2-3; D is undetermined. The ends were cut back, 6 bases at V and 0 bases at J, with 13 bases in the middle. The germline gives CDR1 SEHNR, CDR2 FQNEAQ (reference sequence). The CDR3 consists of 15 residues. This CDR3 is CASSRNKISTDTQYF. The DNA of the CDR3 is TGTGCCAGCAGTCGAAATAAAATAAGCACAGATACGCAGTATTTT.

This chain connects TRBV28 to TRBJ1-5; TRBD1 might be the D (5 bases). With 7 bases removed from V and 2 bases from J, the gap between germline ends came to 18 bases. CDR3 length: 16 amino acids. CDR1 MDHEN and CDR2 SYDVKM come from the germline V gene. The CDR3 region has the DNA TGTGCCAGCACCTCGAGTGGGGCGGAAGGCAATCAGCCCCAGCATTTT. It codes for CASTSSGAEGNQPQHF.

This chain links TRBV6-1 with TRBJ2-4; unclear D gene. This CDR3 has 15 residues. Trimming cost V 3 bases and J 5 bases, with 14 bases left between them. Germline loops: CDR1 MNHNS, CDR2 SASEGT. The DNA of the CDR3 is TGTGCCAGCAGTGACCGACCCCCCCGCGAAAACATTCAGTACTTC. Translated, it gives CASSDRPPRENIQYF.

The chain has TRBV27 and TRBJ2-7, with D hard to call. This CDR3 is 11 amino acids long. The V gene's germline CDR1 is MNHEY and CDR2 SMNVEV (reference sequence). The V and J ends lost 6 bases and 7 bases respectively, with 10 bases between them. CDR3 sequence: CASRIQNEQYF. CDR3 sequence (DNA): TGTGCCAGCAGGATACAGAATGAGCAGTACTTC.

In the case of this clonotype: One junction end disagrees with the germline gene, perhaps due to a read error. V is TRBV7-2 and J is TRBJ2-1; 13 bases match TRBD2. The assigned J gene may be wrong: the sequence end matches TRBJ2-7 better. Germline V gives CDR1 SGHTA, CDR2 FQGNSA. The CDR3 has 17 residues. The CDR3 DNA reads as TGCGCCAGCAGCTTCCGGACTAGCGGGGGCTCCTACAATGAGCAGTACTTC. Its protein is CASSFRTSGGSYNEQYF.

The chain carries TRBV12-3 or TRBV12-4 and TRBJ1-2, with 8 bases fitting TRBD1. There are 15 residues in the CDR3. Trimming cost V 2 bases and J 4 bases; bases outside gene matches: 6. The CDR3 nucleotides are TGTGCCAGCAGTTTAAGACAGGGGATAGGCTATGGCTACACCTTC. Translated: CASSLRQGIGYGYTF.

The CDR3 loop reads CASSSLLGQGAGMKQFF. The CDR3 nucleotides are TGCGCCAGCAGCTCTCTACTCGGACAGGGCGCAGGCATGAAGCAGTTCTTC. This chain joins TRBV5-1 and TRBJ2-1; 8 bases align to TRBD1. Germline assignment: CDR1 SGHRS and CDR2 YFSETQ. There are 17 residues in the CDR3. Trimming took 3 bases from V and 11 from J; bases not matched to a gene: 19. The whole variable domain, remainder taken from reference TRBV5-1 and TRBJ2-1, is KAGVTQTPRYLIKTRGQQVTLSCSPISGHRSVSWYQQTPGQGLQFLFEYFSETQRNKGNFPGRFSGRQFSNSRSEMNVSTLELGDSALYLCASSSLLGQGAGMKQFFGPGTRLTVL.

This clonotype was recorded a few times. This chain uses TRBV20-1 with TRBJ2-1, with D perhaps matching TRBD2 (5 bases). The CDR3 contains 11 residues. Germline V gene sequence: CDR1 DFQATT, CDR2 SNEGSKA (reference sequence). CDR3 coding DNA: TGCACCCCCAGCGGAAACAATGAGCAGTTCTTC. Amino acid sequence: CTPSGNNEQFF.

This clonotype appeared a few times. The chain couples TRBV5-1 to TRBJ2-5; the match to TRBD2 covers 12 bases. The CDR3 is made up of 16 amino acids. CDR1 and CDR2 from the germline V gene are SGHRS and YFSETQ. The V and J ends lost 3 bases and 2 bases, in that order; junction bases with no gene match: 5. The CDR3 reads CASSSGLAGNQETQYF. In DNA form, the CDR3 reads TGCGCCAGCAGCTCTGGACTAGCGGGGAATCAAGAGACCCAGTACTTC.

The rearrangement joins TRBV2 to TRBJ2-1, with a possible D match to TRBD1 (6 bases). The end of the DNA aligns better with TRBJ2-7, so the J call may be wrong. Germline values: CDR1 SNHLY, CDR2 FYNNEI. The length of the CDR3 is 15 residues. The CDR3 DNA sequence: TGTGCCAGGGACGCAGGGGCTAGCTCCTACAATGAGCAGTACTTC. It translates to CARDAGASSYNEQYF.

This clonotype was observed a single time. The chain employs TRBV4-3 and TRBJ1-3; D gene ambiguous. Trimming took 0 bases from V and 3 from J, leaving 6 bases between them. Germline values: CDR1 LGHNA, CDR2 YSLEER. The CDR3 spans 14 residues. CDR3 in amino acids: CASSQEVGGNTIYF. The CDR3 nucleotides are TGCGCCAGCAGCCAAGAGGTTGGTGGAAACACCATATATTTT.

V usage is TRBV6-5 and J usage is TRBJ1-4; D is unclear. Trimming cost V 2 bases and J 0 bases, with 10 bases left between them. Germline CDR1 and CDR2: MNHEY and SVGAGI. The CDR3 contains 16 residues. For the CDR3, the DNA is TGTGCCAGCAGTTACAGGCCCGACGCAACTAATGAAAAACTGTTTTTT. Translated: CASSYRPDATNEKLFF.

This sequence joins TRBV12-3 or TRBV12-4 and TRBJ2-2, with unresolved D. This CDR3 is 15 amino acids long. Trimming shortened V by 3 bases and J by 5 bases, and 13 bases separated the two germline ends. The CDR3 bases are TGTGCCAGCAGTTTGTCCGGGCGCCGGACCGGGGAGCTGTTTTTT. The encoded protein is CASSLSGRRTGELFF.

The gene calls are TRBV20-1 and TRBJ2-7, with 9 bases matching TRBD2. With V trimmed by 7 bases and J by 2 bases, 12 bases remained unmatched. This CDR3 region has 15 residues. Germline lookup yields CDR1 DFQATT and CDR2 SNEGSKA (reference sequence). The CDR3 is CSVPDQLAGTYEQYF. The CDR3 DNA is TGCAGTGTCCCCGATCAACTAGCGGGCACCTACGAGCAGTACTTC.

This clonotype was seen a few times. This chain links TRBV20-1 with TRBJ2-6; no definite D call. This CDR3 region has 16 residues. Looked up from germline, CDR1 is DFQATT and CDR2 is SNEGSKA (reference sequence). Trimming removed 5 bases from V and 0 bases from J, with 14 bases in between. CDR3 sequence: CSAGSFSNSGANVLTF. CDR3 bases: TGCAGTGCTGGGTCTTTCTCCAACTCTGGGGCCAACGTCCTGACTTTC.

The rearrangement joins TRBV30 to TRBJ1-2; no definite D call. Germline V gene lookup returns CDR1 GTSNPN and CDR2 SVGIG (reference sequence). The V gene lost 1 base and the J gene lost 8 bases, with 14 bases spanning the gap. The CDR3 has 13 amino acids. The CDR3 sequence is CAWSASWIEGYTF. The DNA for the CDR3 is TGTGCCTGGAGTGCATCTTGGATCGAGGGCTACACCTTC.

The chain combines TRBV9 with TRBJ2-3, with 7 bases fitting TRBD1. Unmatched junction bases numbered 9, after V lost 3 bases and J lost 5 bases. This CDR3 comprises 15 residues. The germline gives CDR1 SGDLS, CDR2 YYNGEE. The CDR3 is CASSAEGDRQDTQYF. DNA of the CDR3: TGTGCCAGCAGCGCCGAGGGGGACAGACAAGATACGCAGTATTTT.